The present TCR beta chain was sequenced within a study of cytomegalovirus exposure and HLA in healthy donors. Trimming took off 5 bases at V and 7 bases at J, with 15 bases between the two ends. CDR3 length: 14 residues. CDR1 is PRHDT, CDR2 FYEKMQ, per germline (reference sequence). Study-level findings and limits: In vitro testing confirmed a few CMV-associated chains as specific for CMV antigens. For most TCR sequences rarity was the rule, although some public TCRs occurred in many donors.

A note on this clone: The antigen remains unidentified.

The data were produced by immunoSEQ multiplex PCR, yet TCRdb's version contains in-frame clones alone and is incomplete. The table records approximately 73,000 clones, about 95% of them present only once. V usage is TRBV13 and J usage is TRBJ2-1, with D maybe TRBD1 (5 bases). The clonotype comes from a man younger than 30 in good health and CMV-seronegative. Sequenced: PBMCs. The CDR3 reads CASSTMTDPNEQFF. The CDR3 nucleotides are TGTGCCAGCAGCACCATGACAGATCCGAATGAGCAGTTCTTC.